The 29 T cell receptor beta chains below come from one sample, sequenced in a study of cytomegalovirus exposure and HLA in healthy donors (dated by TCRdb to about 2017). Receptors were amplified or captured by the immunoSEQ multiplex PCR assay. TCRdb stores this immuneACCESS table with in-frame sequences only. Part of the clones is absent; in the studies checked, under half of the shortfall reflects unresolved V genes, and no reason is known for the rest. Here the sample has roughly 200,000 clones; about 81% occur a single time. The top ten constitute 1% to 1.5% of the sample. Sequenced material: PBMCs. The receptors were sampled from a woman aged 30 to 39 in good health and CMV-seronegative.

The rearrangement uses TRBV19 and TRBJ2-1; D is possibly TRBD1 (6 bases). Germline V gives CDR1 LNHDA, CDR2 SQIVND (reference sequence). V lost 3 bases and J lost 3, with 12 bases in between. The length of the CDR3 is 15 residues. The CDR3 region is CASSILGADYNEQFF. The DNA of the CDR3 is TGTGCCAGTAGTATCTTGGGGGCCGACTACAATGAGCAGTTCTTC.

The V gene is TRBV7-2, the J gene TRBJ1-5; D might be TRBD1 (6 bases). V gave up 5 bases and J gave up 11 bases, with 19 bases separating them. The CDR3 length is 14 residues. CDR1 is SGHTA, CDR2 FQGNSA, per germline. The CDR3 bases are TGTGCCAGCAGCCGGGACAATTGGGGCAGGGCCCAGCATTTT. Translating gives CASSRDNWGRAQHF.

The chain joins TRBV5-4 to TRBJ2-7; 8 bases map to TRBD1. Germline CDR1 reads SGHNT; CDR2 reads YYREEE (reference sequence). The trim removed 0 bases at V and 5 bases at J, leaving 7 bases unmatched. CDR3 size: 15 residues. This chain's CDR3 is CASSLGWAGGDEQYF. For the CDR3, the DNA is TGTGCCAGCAGCTTGGGTTGGGCAGGGGGCGACGAGCAGTACTTC.

The CDR3 sequence: CASSLDRAGGYTF. The CDR3 DNA reads as TGTGCCAGCAGTTTGGACAGGGCTGGTGGCTACACCTTC. V is TRBV6-6 and J is TRBJ1-2; 8 positions match TRBD1. Germline lookup yields CDR1 MNHNY and CDR2 SVGAGI (reference sequence). Trimming removed 4 bases from V and 7 bases from J; junction bases left unmatched: 5. The CDR3 runs to 13 residues.

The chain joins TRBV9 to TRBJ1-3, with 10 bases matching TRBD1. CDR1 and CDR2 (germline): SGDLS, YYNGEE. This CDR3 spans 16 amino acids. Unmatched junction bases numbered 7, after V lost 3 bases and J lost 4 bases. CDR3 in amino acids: CASSERQGAGGNTIYF. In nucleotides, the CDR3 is TGTGCCAGCAGCGAACGACAGGGGGCGGGCGGAAACACCATATATTTT.

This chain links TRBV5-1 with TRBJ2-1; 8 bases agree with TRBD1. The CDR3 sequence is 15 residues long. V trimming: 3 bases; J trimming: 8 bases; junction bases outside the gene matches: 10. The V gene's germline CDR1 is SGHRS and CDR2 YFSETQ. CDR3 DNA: TGCGCCAGCAGCTGGATAGGACAGGGCGGCGATGAGCAGTTCTTC. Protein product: CASSWIGQGGDEQFF.

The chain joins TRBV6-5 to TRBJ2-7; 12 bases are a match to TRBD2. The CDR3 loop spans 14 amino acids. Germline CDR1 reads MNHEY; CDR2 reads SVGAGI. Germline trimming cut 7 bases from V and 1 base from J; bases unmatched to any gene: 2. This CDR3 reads CASTGLAGSYEQYF. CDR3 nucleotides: TGTGCCAGCACGGGACTAGCGGGTTCCTACGAGCAGTACTTC.

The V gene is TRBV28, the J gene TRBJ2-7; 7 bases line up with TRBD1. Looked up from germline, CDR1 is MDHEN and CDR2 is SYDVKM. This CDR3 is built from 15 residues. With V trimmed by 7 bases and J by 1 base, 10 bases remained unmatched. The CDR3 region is CASTDLGQQSYEQYF. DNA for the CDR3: TGTGCCAGCACCGACCTGGGACAGCAATCCTACGAGCAGTACTTC.

The CDR3 loop reads CASSRRSSYNEQFF. The DNA for the CDR3 is TGTGCCAGCAGCCGACGGAGCTCCTACAATGAGCAGTTCTTC. The J gene is TRBJ2-1, the V gene TRBV5-6; D ambiguous. The CDR3 sequence is 14 residues long. V lost 4 bases and J 0 bases, leaving 8 bases between the germline ends. CDR1 is SGHDT and CDR2 is YYEEEE in the germline V gene.

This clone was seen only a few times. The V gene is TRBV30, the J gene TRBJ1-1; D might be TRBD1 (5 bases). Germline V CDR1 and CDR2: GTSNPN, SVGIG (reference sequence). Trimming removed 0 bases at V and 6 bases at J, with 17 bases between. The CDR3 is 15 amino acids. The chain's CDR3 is CAWSVGTGRGAEAFF. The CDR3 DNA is TGTGCCTGGAGTGTAGGAACGGGGCGGGGTGCTGAAGCTTTCTTT. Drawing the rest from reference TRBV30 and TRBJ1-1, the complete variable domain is SQTIHQWPATLVQPVGSPLSLECTVEGTSNPNLYWYRQAAGRGLQLLFYSVGIGQISSEVPQNLSASRPQDRQFILSSKKLLLSDSGFYLCAWSVGTGRGAEAFFGQGTRLTVV.

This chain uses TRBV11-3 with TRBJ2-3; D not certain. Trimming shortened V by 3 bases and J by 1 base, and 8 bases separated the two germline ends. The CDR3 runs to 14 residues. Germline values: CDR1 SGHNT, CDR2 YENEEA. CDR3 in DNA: TGTGCCAGCAGCTTGACTGCCGGCACAGATACGCAGTATTTT. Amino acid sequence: CASSLTAGTDTQYF.

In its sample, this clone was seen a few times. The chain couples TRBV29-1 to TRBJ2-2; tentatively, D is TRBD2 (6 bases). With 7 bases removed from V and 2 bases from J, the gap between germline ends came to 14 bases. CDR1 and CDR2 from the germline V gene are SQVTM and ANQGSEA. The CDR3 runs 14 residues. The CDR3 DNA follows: TGCAGCGGGCAGAGCGGGTACAACACCGGGGAGCTGTTTTTT. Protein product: CSGQSGYNTGELFF.

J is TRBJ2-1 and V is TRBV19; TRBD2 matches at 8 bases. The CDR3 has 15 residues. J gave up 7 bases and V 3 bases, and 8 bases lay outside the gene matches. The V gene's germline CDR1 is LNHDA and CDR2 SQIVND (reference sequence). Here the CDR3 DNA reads TGTGCCAGTAGTATCCCGGGACTAGGAGCGAATGAGCAGTTCTTC. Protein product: CASSIPGLGANEQFF.

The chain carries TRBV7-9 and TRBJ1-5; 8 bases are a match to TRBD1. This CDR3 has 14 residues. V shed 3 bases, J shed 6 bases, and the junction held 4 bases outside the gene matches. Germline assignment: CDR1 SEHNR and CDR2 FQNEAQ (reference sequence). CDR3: CASSFGQGGQPQHF. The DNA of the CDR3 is TGTGCCAGCAGCTTCGGACAGGGAGGTCAGCCCCAGCATTTT. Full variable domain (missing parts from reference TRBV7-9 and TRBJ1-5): DTGVSQNPRHKITKRGQNVTFRCDPISEHNRLYWYRQTLGQGPEFLTYFQNEAQLEKSRLLSDRFSAERPKGSFSTLEIQRTEQGDSAMYLCASSFGQGGQPQHFGDGTRLSIL.

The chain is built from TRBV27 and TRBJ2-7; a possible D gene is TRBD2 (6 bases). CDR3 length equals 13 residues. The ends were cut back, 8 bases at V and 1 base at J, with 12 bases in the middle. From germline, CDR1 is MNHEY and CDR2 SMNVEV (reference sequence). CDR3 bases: TGTGCCAGCGGGGGGACGGGGTCCTACGAGCAGTACTTC. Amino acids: CASGGTGSYEQYF.

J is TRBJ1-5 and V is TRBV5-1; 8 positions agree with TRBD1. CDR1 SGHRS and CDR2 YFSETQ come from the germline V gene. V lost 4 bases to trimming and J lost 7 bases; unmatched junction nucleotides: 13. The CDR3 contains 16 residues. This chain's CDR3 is CASSLEPWTGQQPQHF. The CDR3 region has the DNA TGCGCCAGCAGCCTTGAGCCCTGGACAGGGCAACAGCCCCAGCATTTT.

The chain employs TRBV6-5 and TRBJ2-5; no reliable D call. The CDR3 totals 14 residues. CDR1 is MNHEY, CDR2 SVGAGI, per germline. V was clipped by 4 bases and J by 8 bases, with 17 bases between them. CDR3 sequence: CASSSVQRLRTQYF. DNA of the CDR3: TGTGCCAGCAGTTCGGTCCAGCGCCTTAGAACCCAGTACTTC.

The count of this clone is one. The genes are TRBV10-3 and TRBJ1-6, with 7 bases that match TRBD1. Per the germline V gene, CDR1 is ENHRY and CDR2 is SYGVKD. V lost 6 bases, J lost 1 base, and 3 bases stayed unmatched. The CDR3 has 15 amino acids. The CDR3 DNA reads TGTGCCATCAGCCAGGGGGGTTCCTATAATTCACCCCTCCACTTT. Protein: CAISQGGSYNSPLHF.

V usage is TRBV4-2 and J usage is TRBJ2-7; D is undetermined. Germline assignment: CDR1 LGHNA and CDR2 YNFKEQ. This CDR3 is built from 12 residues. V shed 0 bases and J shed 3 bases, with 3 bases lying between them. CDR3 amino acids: CASSQDFYEQYF. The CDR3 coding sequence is TGTGCCAGCAGCCAAGACTTCTACGAGCAGTACTTC.

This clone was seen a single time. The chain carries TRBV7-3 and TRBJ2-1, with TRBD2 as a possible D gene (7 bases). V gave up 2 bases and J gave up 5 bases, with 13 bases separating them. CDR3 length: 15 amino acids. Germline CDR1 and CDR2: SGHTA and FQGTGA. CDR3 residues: CASSLLGGANNEQFF. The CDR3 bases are TGTGCCAGCAGCTTACTTGGGGGGGCGAACAATGAGCAGTTCTTC.

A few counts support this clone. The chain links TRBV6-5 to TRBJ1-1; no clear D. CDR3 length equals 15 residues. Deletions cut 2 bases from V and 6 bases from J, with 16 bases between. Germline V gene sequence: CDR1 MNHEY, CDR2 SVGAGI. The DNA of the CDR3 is TGTGCCAGCAGTTACACCGGTATCTCGGGTGCTGAAGCTTTCTTT. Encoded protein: CASSYTGISGAEAFF.

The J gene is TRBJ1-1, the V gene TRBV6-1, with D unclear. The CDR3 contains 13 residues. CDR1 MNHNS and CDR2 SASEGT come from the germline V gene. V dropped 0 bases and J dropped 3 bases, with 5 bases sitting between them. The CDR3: CASSEARYTEAFF. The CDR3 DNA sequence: TGTGCCAGCAGTGAAGCCAGGTACACTGAAGCTTTCTTT.

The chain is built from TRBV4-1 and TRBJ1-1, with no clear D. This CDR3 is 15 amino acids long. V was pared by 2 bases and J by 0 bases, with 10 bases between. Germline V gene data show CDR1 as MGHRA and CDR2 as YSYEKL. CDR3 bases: TGCGCCAGCAGCCAACTCCAGGTCATGAACACTGAAGCTTTCTTT. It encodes CASSQLQVMNTEAFF.

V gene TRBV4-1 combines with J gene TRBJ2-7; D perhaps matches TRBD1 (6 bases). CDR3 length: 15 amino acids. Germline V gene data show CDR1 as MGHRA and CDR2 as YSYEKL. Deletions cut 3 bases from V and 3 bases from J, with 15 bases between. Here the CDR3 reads CASSHRTGLNYEQYF. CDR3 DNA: TGCGCCAGCAGCCACCGTACAGGGTTGAACTACGAGCAGTACTTC.

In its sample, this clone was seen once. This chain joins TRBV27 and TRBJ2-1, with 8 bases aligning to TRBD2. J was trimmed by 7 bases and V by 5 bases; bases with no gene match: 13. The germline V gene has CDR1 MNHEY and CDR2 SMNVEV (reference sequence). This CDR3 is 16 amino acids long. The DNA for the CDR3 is TGTGCCAGCAGTCCCGTATACAGCGGGGGTTTGAATGAGCAGTTCTTC. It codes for CASSPVYSGGLNEQFF.

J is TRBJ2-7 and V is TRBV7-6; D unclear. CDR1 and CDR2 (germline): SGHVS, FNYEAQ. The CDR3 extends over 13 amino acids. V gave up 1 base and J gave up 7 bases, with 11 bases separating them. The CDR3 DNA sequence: TGTGCCAGCAGCTTAGAAAGGCTAGGAGAGCAGTACTTC. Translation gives CASSLERLGEQYF.

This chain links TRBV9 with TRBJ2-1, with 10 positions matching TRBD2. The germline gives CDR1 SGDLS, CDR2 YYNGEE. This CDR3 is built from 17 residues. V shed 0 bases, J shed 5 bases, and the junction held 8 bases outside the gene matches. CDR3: CASSVGLAGGLDNEQFF. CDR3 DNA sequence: TGTGCCAGCAGCGTAGGATTAGCGGGAGGTCTGGACAATGAGCAGTTCTTC. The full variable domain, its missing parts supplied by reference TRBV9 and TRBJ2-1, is DSGVTQTPKHLITATGQRVTLRCSPRSGDLSVYWYQQSLDQGLQFLIQYYNGEERAKGNILERFSAQQFPDLHSELNLSSLELGDSALYFCASSVGLAGGLDNEQFFGPGTRLTVL.

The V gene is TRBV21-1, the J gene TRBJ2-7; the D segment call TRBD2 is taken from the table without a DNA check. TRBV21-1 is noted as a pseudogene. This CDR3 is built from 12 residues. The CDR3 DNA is TGTGCCAGCAGCAAGGCGGGCTACGAGCAGTACTTC. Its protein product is CASSKAGYEQYF.

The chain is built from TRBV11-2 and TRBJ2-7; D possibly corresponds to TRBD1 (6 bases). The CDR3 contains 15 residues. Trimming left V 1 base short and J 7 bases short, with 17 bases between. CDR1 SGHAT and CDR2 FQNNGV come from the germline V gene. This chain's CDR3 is CASSLVVGGPGEQYF. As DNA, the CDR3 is TGTGCCAGCAGCTTAGTGGTAGGGGGTCCCGGGGAGCAGTACTTC.